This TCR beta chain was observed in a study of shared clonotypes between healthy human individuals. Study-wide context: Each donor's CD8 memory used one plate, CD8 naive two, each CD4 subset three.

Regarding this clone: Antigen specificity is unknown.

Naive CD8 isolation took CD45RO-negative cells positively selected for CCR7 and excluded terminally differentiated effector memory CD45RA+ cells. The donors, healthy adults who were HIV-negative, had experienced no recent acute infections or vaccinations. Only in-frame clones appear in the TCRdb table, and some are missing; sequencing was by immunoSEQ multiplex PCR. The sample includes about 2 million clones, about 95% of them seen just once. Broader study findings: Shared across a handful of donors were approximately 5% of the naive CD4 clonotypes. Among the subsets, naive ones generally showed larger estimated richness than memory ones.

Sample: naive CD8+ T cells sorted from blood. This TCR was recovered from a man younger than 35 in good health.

The CDR3 spells CASSTGWDLGNTIYF. As DNA, the CDR3 is TGTGCCAGCAGCACCGGGTGGGACCTTGGAAACACCATATATTTT. The chain carries TRBV5-4 and TRBJ1-3; D is perhaps TRBD1 (5 bases). The V and J ends lost 4 bases and 3 bases respectively, with 14 bases between them. CDR1 is SGHNT and CDR2 is YYREEE in the germline V gene (reference sequence). CDR3 length: 15 residues.